These T cell receptor beta chains were read from a single sample in a study of shared T cell receptors in the human thymus. Profiled with immunoSEQ multiplex PCR; TCRdb holds only in-frame clones, not every one. The sample lists approximately 760,000 clones, approximately 85% occurring once. These data are also associated with another study on human thymus T cells.

The material sequenced was thymocytes. Receptors were obtained from a girl under three years old with a congenital heart defect. CDR3s include the opening cysteine and the closing phenylalanine or tryptophan. Fields, in order: J gene, D gene, clone size, V gene, CDR3 length, CDR3 protein, CDR3 DNA. D genes are given only for firm matches. Expanded clones are given a class, and other clones once, few, many or no size at all.

TRBJ1-5 | NA | NA | TRBV19 | 15 | CASSRGGLGNQPQHF | TGTGCCAGTAGCCGCGGGGGGCTGGGCAATCAGCCCCAGCATTTT
TRBJ2-2 | NA | NA | TRBV11-3 | 18 | CASSGGGSSRWSTGELFF | TGTGCCAGCAGCGGAGGCGGGTCGTCGAGGTGGAGCACCGGGGAGCTGTTTTTT
TRBJ2-3 | NA | NA | TRBV14 | 16 | CASSQDPGPRTDTQYF | TGTGCCAGCAGCCAAGACCCTGGCCCCCGCACAGATACGCAGTATTTT
TRBJ2-3 | TRBD2 | NA | TRBV4-3 | 21 | CASSQEKRGATSHDNTDTQYF | TGCGCCAGCAGCCAAGAAAAGCGGGGGGCAACCTCTCACGACAACACAGATACGCAGTATTTT
TRBJ2-3 | NA | NA | TRBV21-1 | 20 | CASSNPENKTLAEFPDTQYF | TGTGCCAGCAGCAACCCGGAAAATAAAACTCTAGCGGAATTCCCAGATACGCAGTATTTT
TRBJ1-1 | NA | NA | TRBV5-1 | 15 | CASSWTPAGDTEAFF | TGCGCCAGCAGCTGGACTCCCGCGGGGGACACTGAAGCTTTCTTT
TRBJ1-1 | NA | NA | TRBV4-1 | 21 | CASSWAWGIPTGGRRDTEAFF | TGCGCCAGCAGTTGGGCTTGGGGGATTCCCACGGGGGGCAGGAGGGACACTGAAGCTTTCTTT
TRBJ1-5 | NA | NA | TRBV28 | 16 | CASSTGQFPQNQPQHF | TGTGCCAGCAGTACAGGCCAATTTCCTCAAAATCAGCCCCAGCATTTT
TRBJ1-3 | TRBD1 | NA | TRBV9 | 15 | CASSARQGTGNTIYF | TGTGCCAGCAGCGCCAGACAGGGCACTGGAAACACCATATATTTT
TRBJ1-1 | NA | NA | TRBV7-9 | 16 | CASSLSPRRGNTEAFF | TGTGCCAGCAGCTTAAGCCCACGCAGGGGAAACACTGAAGCTTTCTTT
TRBJ1-1 | NA | NA | TRBV15 | 14 | CATSRAGIRAEAFF | TGTGCCACCAGCAGAGCCGGGATAAGGGCTGAAGCTTTCTTT
TRBJ2-7 | TRBD1 | once | TRBV29-1 | 15 | CSTLLGGTGGFEQYF | TGCAGCACTCTCCTAGGGGGGACAGGGGGCTTCGAGCAGTACTTC
TRBJ2-7 | NA | once | TRBV11-2 | 15 | CASSLAHVRLYEQYF | TGTGCCAGCAGCTTAGCCCACGTCAGACTCTACGAGCAGTACTTC
TRBJ2-1 | NA | NA | TRBV5-1 | 16 | CASSLFRVMDNNEQFF | TGCGCCAGCAGCTTGTTCAGGGTTATGGATAACAATGAGCAGTTCTTC
TRBJ1-1 | NA | NA | TRBV10-3 | 15 | CAISVSRAPYTEAFF | TGTGCCATCAGTGTAAGCAGGGCCCCCTACACTGAAGCTTTCTTT
TRBJ2-3 | NA | NA | TRBV2 | 17 | CASRELQGENPTDTQYF | TGTGCCAGCAGGGAATTACAGGGCGAAAACCCCACAGATACGCAGTATTTT
TRBJ2-7 | NA | NA | TRBV11-2 | 17 | CASSLWTSTNSPYEQYF | TGTGCCAGCAGCTTGTGGACTTCCACGAATTCTCCCTACGAGCAGTACTTC
TRBJ1-2 | NA | NA | TRBV5-1 | 13 | CASSLYRTYGYTF | TGCGCCAGCAGCTTGTACAGGACATATGGCTACACCTTC
TRBJ2-7 | NA | once | TRBV27 | 16 | CASSRSNRRVWDEQYF | TGTGCCAGCAGCCGCAGTAACAGGAGGGTTTGGGACGAGCAGTACTTC
TRBJ1-1 | NA | NA | TRBV7-2 | 16 | CASSFLGQLMNTEAFF | TGTGCCAGCAGCTTCCTTGGACAACTCATGAACACTGAAGCTTTCTTT
TRBJ2-1 | NA | NA | TRBV14 | 14 | CASSQGAGYNEQFF | TGTGCCAGCAGCCAGGGGGCGGGCTACAATGAGCAGTTCTTC
TRBJ1-5 | TRBD1 | NA | TRBV2 | 14 | CASRGRQGSQPQHF | TGTGCCAGCAGGGGCCGACAGGGGAGTCAGCCCCAGCATTTT
TRBJ2-7 | TRBD1 | NA | TRBV5-6 | 16 | CASSFLTGQDSYEQYF | TGTGCCAGCAGCTTCCTTACGGGACAGGACTCCTACGAGCAGTACTTC
TRBJ1-1 | NA | few | TRBV28 | 12 | CASSQGNTEAFF | TGTGCCAGCAGCCAGGGGAACACTGAAGCTTTCTTT
TRBJ2-7 | TRBD1 | NA | TRBV28 | 14 | CASSSRTGIHEQYF | TGTGCCAGCAGTTCTCGGACAGGGATCCACGAGCAGTACTTC
TRBJ2-7 | TRBD1 | NA | TRBV5-1 | 14 | CASSRRQGNYEQYF | TGCGCCAGCAGTAGGAGACAGGGGAACTACGAGCAGTACTTC
TRBJ1-1 | TRBD1 | NA | TRBV28 | 16 | CASSLKLQGEDTEAFF | TGTGCCAGCAGTCTGAAGTTACAGGGGGAAGACACTGAAGCTTTCTTT
TRBJ2-5 | TRBD1 | NA | TRBV25-1 | 14 | CASSELQGWETQYF | TGTGCCAGCAGTGAATTACAGGGGTGGGAGACCCAGTACTTC
TRBJ1-4 | NA | once | TRBV6-5 | 12 | CASTGHTEKLFF | TGTGCCAGCACCGGACATACCGAAAAACTGTTTTTT
TRBJ1-3 | TRBD1 | NA | TRBV12-5 | 17 | CASGLALQGAGGNTIYF | TGTGCTAGTGGTTTGGCATTACAGGGGGCAGGGGGAAACACCATATATTTT
TRBJ1-2 | TRBD1 | NA | TRBV30 | 15 | CAWSVPKTGGDGYTF | TGTGCCTGGAGTGTCCCCAAGACAGGGGGCGATGGCTACACCTTC
TRBJ2-7 | NA | NA | TRBV6-5 | 15 | CASSQTWGQQHEQYF | TGTGCCAGCAGTCAAACCTGGGGCCAGCAGCACGAGCAGTACTTC
TRBJ1-4 | TRBD1 | once | TRBV2 | 15 | CASTARTGTNEKLFF | TGTGCCAGCACCGCTCGGACAGGGACAAATGAAAAACTGTTTTTT
TRBJ1-3 | TRBD1 | NA | TRBV9 | 16 | CASSVGRDRDGNTIYF | TGTGCCAGCAGCGTAGGCCGGGACAGGGATGGAAACACCATATATTTT
TRBJ2-5 | TRBD1 | NA | TRBV4-1 | 15 | CASSQRDREWETQYF | TGCGCCAGCAGCCAAAGGGACAGGGAATGGGAGACCCAGTACTTC
TRBJ1-3 | TRBD1 | NA | TRBV5-6 | 15 | CASSTGTGSGNTIYF | TGTGCCAGCAGCACAGGGACAGGGTCTGGAAACACCATATATTTT
TRBJ2-1 | NA | NA | TRBV10-3 | 15 | CAISWSGEGGNEQFF | TGTGCCATCAGCTGGAGCGGGGAAGGGGGCAATGAGCAGTTCTTC
TRBJ1-2 | NA | NA | TRBV5-1 | 15 | CASSLERGCVYGYTF | TGCGCCAGCAGCTTGGAGCGGGGGTGCGTCTATGGCTACACCTTC
TRBJ2-2 | TRBD1 | NA | TRBV28 | 21 | CASTLIRGQGASTPNTGELFF | TGTGCCAGCACCCTAATTCGGGGACAGGGGGCCTCCACGCCAAACACCGGGGAGCTGTTTTTT
TRBJ1-1 | NA | NA | TRBV27 | 14 | CASSRRGGDTEAFF | TGTGCCAGCAGCCGCAGGGGTGGGGACACTGAAGCTTTCTTT
TRBJ1-5 | NA | NA | TRBV2 | 14 | CASRQDPSNQPQHF | TGTGCCAGCAGACAGGACCCTAGCAATCAGCCCCAGCATTTT
TRBJ1-1 | TRBD1 | NA | TRBV14 | 18 | CASSQDGTEPLGDTEAFF | TGTGCCAGCAGCCAAGACGGGACAGAGCCACTTGGAGACACTGAAGCTTTCTTT